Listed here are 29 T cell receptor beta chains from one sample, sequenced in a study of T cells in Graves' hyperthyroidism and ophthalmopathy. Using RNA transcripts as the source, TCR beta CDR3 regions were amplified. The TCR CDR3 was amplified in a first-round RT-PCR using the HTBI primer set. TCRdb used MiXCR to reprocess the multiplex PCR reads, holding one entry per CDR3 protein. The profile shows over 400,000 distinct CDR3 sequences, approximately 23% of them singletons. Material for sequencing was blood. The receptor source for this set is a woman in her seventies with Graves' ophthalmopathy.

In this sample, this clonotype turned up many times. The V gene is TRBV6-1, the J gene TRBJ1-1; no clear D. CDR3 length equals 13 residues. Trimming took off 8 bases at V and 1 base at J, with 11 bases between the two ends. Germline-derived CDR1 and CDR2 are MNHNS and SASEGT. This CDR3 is CASYSHPNTEAFF. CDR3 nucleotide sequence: TGTGCCAGCTACTCTCACCCGAACACTGAAGCTTTCTTT.

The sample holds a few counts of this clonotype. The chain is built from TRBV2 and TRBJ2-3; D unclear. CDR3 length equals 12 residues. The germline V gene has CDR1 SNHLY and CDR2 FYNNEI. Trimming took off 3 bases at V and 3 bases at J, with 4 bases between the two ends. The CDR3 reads CASSDRTDTQYF. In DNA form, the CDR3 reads TGTGCCAGCAGTGACAGGACAGATACGCAGTATTTT.

The CDR3 DNA is TGTGCCAGCAGGGTGACGGGCCTGAGGTATACGCAGTATTTT. It translates to CASRVTGLRYTQYF. This chain joins TRBV11-2 and TRBJ2-3; no clear D gene. The V end was cut by 6 bases, the J end by 7 bases, with 17 bases between. Germline-derived CDR1 and CDR2 are SGHAT and FQNNGV. The length of the CDR3 is 14 residues. Supplemented by reference TRBV11-2 and TRBJ2-3, the full variable domain reads EAGVAQSPRYKIIEKRQSVAFWCNPISGHATLYWYQQILGQGPKLLIQFQNNGVVDDSQLPKDRFSAERLKGVDSTLKIQPAKLEDSAVYLCASRVTGLRYTQYFGPGTRLTVL.

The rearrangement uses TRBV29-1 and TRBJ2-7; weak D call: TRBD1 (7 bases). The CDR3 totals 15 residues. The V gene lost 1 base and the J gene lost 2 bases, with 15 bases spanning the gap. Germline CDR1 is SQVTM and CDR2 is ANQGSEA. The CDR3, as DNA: TGCAGCGTTGAAGTCGGAGGGACAGTAACCTACGAGCAGTACTTC. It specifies CSVEVGGTVTYEQYF.

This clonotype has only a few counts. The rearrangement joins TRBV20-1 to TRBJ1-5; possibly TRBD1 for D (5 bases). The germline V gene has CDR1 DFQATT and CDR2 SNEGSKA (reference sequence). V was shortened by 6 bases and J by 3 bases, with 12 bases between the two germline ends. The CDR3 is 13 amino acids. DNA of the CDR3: TGCAGTGCCTCGGGACCGCTCAATCAGCCCCAGCATTTT. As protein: CSASGPLNQPQHF.

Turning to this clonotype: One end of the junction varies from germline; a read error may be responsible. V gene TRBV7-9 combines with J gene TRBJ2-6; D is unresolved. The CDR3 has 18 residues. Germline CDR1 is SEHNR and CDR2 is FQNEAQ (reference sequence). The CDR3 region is CASSPLGQTNSGANVLTF. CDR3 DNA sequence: TGCGCCAGCAGCCCGCTTGGGCAGACCAACTCTGGGGCCAACGTCCTGACTTTC.

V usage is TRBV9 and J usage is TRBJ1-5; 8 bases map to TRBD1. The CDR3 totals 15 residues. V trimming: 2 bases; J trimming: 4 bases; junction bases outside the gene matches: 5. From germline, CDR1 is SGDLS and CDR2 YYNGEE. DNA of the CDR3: TGTGCCAGCAGCGTGACAGGGGCAGAGAATCAGCCCCAGCATTTT. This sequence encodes CASSVTGAENQPQHF.

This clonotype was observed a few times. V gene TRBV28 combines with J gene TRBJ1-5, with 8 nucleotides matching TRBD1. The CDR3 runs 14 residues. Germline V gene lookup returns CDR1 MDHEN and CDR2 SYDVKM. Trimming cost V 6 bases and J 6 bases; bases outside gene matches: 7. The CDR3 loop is CASSRQGPPQPQHF. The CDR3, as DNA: TGTGCCAGCAGCCGACAGGGGCCGCCTCAGCCCCAGCATTTT. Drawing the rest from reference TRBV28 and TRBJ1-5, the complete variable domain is DVKVTQSSRYLVKRTGEKVFLECVQDMDHENMFWYRQDPGLGLRLIYFSYDVKMKEKGDIPEGYSVSREKKERFSLILESASTNQTSMYLCASSRQGPPQPQHFGDGTRLSIL.

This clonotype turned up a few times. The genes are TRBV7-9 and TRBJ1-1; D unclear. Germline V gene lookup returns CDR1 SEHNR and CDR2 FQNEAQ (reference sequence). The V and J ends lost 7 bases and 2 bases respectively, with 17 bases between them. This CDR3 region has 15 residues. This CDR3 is CASIETDGLNTEAFF. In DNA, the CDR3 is TGTGCCAGCATCGAAACAGACGGACTAAACACTGAAGCTTTCTTT.

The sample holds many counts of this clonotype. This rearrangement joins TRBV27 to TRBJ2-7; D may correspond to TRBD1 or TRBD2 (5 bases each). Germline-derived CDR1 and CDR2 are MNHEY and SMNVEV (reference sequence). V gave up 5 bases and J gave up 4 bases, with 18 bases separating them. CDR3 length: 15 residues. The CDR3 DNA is TGTGCCAGCAGTGCGACGGGACCCGAGGGTTACGAGCAGTACTTC. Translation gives CASSATGPEGYEQYF.

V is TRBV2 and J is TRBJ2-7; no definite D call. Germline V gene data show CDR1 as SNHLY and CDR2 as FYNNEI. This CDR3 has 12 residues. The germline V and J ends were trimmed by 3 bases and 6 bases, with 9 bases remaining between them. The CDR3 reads CASSEAAFEQYF. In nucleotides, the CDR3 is TGTGCCAGCAGTGAGGCAGCTTTCGAGCAGTACTTC. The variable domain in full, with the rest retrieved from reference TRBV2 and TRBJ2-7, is EPEVTQTPSHQVTQMGQEVILRCVPISNHLYFYWYRQILGQKVEFLVSFYNNEISEKSEIFDDQFSVERPDGSNFTLKIRSTKLEDSAMYFCASSEAAFEQYFGPGTRLTVT.

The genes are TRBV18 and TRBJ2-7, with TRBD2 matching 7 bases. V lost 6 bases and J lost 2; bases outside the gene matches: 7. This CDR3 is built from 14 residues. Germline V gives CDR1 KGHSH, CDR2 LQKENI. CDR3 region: CASSPSRGTYEQYF. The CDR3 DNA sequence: TGTGCCAGCTCGCCATCGCGGGGGACCTACGAGCAGTACTTC.

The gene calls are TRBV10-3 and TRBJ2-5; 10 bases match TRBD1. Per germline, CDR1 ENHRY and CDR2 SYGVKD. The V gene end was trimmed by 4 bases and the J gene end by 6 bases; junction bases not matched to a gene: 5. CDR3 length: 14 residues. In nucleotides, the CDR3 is TGTGCCATCAGTGGAGGGACAGGGGACCAGACCCAGTACTTC. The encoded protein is CAISGGTGDQTQYF.

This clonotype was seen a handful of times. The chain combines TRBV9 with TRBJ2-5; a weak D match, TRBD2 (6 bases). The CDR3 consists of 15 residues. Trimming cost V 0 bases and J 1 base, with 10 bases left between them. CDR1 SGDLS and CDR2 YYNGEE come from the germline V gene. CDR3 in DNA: TGTGCCAGCAGCGTAGCTCCAGCGGGCCAAGAGACCCAGTACTTC. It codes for CASSVAPAGQETQYF.

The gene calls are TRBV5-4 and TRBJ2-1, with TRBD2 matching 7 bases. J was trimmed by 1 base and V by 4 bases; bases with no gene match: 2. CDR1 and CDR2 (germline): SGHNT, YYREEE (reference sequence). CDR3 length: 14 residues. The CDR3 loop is CASSQAGSYNEQFF. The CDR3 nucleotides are TGTGCCAGCAGCCAAGCGGGATCCTACAATGAGCAGTTCTTC.

The CDR3 region has the DNA TGTGCCAGCAGCGTTCAGGGAGACTACAATGAGCAGTTCTTC. Its translation: CASSVQGDYNEQFF. This chain connects TRBV9 to TRBJ2-1; D possibly matches TRBD1 or TRBD2 (5 bases each). This CDR3 has 14 amino acids. Germline CDR1 is SGDLS and CDR2 is YYNGEE. V shed 2 bases and J shed 3 bases, with 9 bases lying between them.

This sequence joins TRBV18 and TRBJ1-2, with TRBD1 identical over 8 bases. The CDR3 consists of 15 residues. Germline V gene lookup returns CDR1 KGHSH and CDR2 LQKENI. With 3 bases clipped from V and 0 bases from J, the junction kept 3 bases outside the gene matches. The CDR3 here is CASSPMTGANYGYTF. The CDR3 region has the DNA TGTGCCAGCTCACCCATGACAGGGGCTAACTATGGCTACACCTTC.

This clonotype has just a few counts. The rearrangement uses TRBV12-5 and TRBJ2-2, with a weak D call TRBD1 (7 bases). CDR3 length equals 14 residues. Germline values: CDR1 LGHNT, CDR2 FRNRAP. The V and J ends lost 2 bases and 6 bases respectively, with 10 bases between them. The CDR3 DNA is TGTGCTAGTGGTTTGCAGGGGGGTGCCGGGGAGCTGTTTTTT. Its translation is CASGLQGGAGELFF. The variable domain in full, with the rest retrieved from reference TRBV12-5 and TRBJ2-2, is DARVTQTPRHKVTEMGQEVTMRCQPILGHNTVFWYRQTMMQGLELLAYFRNRAPLDDSGMPKDRFSAEMPDATLATLKIQPSEPRDSAVYFCASGLQGGAGELFFGEGSRLTVL.

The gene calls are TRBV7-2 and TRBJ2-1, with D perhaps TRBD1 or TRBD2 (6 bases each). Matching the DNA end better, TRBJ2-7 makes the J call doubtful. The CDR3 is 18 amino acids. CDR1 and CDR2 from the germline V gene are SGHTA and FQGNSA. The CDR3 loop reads CASSLRVPGASSYNEQYF. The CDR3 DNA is TGTGCCAGCAGCTTAAGGGTACCGGGGGCAAGCTCCTACAATGAGCAGTACTTC.

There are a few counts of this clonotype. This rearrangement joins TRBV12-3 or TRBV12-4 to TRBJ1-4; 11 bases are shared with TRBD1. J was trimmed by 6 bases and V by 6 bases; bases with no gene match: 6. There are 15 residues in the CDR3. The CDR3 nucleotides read TGTGCCAGCAGCCGGGGGGGACAGGGGGATGAAAAACTGTTTTTT. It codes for CASSRGGQGDEKLFF.

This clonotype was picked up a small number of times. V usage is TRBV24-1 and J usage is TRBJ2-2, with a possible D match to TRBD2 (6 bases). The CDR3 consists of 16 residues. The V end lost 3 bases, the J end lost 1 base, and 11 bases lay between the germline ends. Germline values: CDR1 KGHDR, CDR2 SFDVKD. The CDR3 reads CATSDIRGLNTGELFF. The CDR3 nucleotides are TGTGCCACCAGTGATATTAGGGGACTGAACACCGGGGAGCTGTTTTTT.

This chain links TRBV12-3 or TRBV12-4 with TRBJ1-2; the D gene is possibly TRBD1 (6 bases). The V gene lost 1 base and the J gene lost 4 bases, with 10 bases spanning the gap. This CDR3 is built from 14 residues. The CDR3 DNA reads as TGTGCCAGCAGTTTAGGGGGGGCTGTCTATGGCTACACCTTC. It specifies CASSLGGAVYGYTF.

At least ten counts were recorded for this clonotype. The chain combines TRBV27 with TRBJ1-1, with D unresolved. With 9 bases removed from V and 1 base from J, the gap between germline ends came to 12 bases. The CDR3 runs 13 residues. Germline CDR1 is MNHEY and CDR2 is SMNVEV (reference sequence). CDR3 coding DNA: TGTGCCAGTTCGGTGCTCAGGAACACTGAAGCTTTCTTT. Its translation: CASSVLRNTEAFF.

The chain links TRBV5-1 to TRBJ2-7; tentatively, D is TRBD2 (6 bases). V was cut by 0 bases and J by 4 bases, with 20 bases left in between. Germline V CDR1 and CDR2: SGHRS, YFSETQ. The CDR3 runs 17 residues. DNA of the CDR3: TGCGCCAGCAGCTTGGGGGGCCTCTGGCTAGCGAATTACGAGCAGTACTTC. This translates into CASSLGGLWLANYEQYF.

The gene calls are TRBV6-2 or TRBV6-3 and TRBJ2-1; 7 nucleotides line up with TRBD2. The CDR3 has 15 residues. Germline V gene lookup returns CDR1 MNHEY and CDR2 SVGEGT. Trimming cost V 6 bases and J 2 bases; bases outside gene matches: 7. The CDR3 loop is CASRAGRGAYNEQFF. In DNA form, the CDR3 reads TGTGCCAGCAGAGCGGGGCGGGGCGCCTACAATGAGCAGTTCTTC.

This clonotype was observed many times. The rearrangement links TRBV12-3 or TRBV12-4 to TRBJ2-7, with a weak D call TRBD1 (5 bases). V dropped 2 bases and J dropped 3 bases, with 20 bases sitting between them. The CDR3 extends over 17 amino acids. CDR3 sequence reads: CASSLSASGQAVYEQYF. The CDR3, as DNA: TGTGCCAGCAGTTTAAGCGCTTCAGGGCAGGCTGTCTACGAGCAGTACTTC.

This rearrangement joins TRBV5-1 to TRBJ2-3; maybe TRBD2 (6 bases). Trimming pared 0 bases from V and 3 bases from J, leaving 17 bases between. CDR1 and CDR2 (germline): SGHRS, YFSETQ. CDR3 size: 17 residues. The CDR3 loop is CASSLVSTGELTDTQYF. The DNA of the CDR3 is TGCGCCAGCAGCTTGGTCTCAACGGGAGAGCTAACAGATACGCAGTATTTT.

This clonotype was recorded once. This chain's CDR3 is CASRLTGLSIQYF. The CDR3 DNA reads TGTGCCAGCAGGCTGACAGGGTTAAGCATTCAGTACTTC. V gene TRBV6-1 combines with J gene TRBJ2-4; 7 positions agree with TRBD1. The CDR3 runs to 13 residues. V trimming: 6 bases; J trimming: 9 bases; junction bases outside the gene matches: 8. Germline CDR1 reads MNHNS; CDR2 reads SASEGT.

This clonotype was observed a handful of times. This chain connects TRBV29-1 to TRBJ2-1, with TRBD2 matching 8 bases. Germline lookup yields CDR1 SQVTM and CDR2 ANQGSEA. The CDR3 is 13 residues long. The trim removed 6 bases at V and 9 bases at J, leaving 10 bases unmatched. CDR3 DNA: TGCAGCGTCGCTCCGGGGGGGGGGACTGAGCAGTTCTTC. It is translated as CSVAPGGGTEQFF.